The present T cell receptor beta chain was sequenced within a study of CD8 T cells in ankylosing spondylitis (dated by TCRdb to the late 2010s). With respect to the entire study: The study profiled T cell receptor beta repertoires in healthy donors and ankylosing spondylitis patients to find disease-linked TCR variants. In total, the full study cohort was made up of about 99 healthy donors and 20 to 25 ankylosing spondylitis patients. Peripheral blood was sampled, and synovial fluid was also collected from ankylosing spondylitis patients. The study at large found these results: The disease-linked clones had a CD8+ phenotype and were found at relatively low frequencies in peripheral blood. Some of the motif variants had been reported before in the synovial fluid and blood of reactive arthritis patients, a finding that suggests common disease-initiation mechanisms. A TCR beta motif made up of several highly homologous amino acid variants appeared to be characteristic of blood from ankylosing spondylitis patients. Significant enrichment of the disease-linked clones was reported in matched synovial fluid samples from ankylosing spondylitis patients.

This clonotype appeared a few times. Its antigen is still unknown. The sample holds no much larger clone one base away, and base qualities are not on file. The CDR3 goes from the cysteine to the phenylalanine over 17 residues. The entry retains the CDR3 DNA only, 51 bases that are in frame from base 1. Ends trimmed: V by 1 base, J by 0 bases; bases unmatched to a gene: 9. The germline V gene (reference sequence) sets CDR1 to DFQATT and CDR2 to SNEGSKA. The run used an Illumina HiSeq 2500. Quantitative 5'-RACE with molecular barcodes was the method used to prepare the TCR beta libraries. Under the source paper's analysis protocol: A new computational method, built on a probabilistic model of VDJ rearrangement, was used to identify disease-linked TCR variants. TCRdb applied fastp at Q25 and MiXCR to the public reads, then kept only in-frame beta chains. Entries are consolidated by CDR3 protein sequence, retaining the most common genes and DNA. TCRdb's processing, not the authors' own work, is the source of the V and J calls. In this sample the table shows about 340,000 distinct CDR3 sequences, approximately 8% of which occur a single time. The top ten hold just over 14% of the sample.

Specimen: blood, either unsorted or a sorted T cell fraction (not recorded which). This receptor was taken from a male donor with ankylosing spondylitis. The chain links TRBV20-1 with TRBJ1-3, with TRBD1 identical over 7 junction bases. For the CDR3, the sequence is CSARAPGTVFSGNTIYF. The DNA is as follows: TGCAGTGCTAGAGCTCCCGGGACAGTTTTCTCTGGAAACACCATATATTTT.